Listed below are T cell receptor beta chains from one sample, sequenced in a study of beta chain features in type 1 diabetes. Profiling relied on immunoSEQ multiplex PCR, and the TCRdb table lists in-frame clones only, not all of them. The sample has over 150,000 clones; roughly 8% are singletons. Input material: central memory CD4+ T cells from blood. These receptor sequences come from a young man with type 1 diabetes. CDR3s include the opening cysteine and the closing phenylalanine or tryptophan. A D gene is named only where the DNA matches it firmly. Clone size is stated in some rows and not others, as once, few, many or a class when expanded.

J gene: TRBJ2-5
clone size: few
V gene: TRBV4-2
D gene: TRBD2
CDR3 protein: CASSQRELETQYF
CDR3 DNA: TGTGCCAGCAGCCAGCGGGAGTTGGAGACCCAGTACTTC

J gene: TRBJ2-5
clone size: NA
V gene: TRBV27
D gene: TRBD1
CDR3 protein: CASSPLGQGGIETQYF
CDR3 DNA: TGTGCCAGCAGTCCTCTAGGACAGGGCGGGATAGAGACCCAGTACTTC

J gene: TRBJ2-3
clone size: NA
V gene: TRBV18
D gene: NA
CDR3 protein: CASSPPGGRTDTQYF
CDR3 DNA: TGTGCCAGCTCACCACCCGGCGGCCGCACAGATACGCAGTATTTT

J gene: TRBJ2-7
clone size: NA
V gene: TRBV25-1
D gene: TRBD2
CDR3 protein: CASSTLGRGLAGGIEQYF
CDR3 DNA: TGTGCCAGCAGCACTCTAGGGCGGGGACTAGCGGGGGGGATCGAGCAGTACTTC

J gene: TRBJ2-5
clone size: NA
V gene: TRBV7-2
D gene: TRBD2
CDR3 protein: CASSSDSGSLETQYF
CDR3 DNA: TGTGCCAGCAGCTCAGATAGCGGGAGCTTGGAGACCCAGTACTTC

J gene: TRBJ2-2
clone size: NA
V gene: TRBV5-1
D gene: NA
CDR3 protein: CASRRVENTGELFF
CDR3 DNA: TGCGCCAGCAGGCGGGTTGAGAACACCGGGGAGCTGTTTTTT

J gene: TRBJ1-2
clone size: few
V gene: TRBV12-5
D gene: NA
CDR3 protein: CASGFSGYGYTF
CDR3 DNA: TGTGCTAGTGGATTTAGCGGCTATGGCTACACCTTC

J gene: TRBJ2-1
clone size: few
V gene: TRBV9
D gene: TRBD2
CDR3 protein: CASSVDILAGNEQFF
CDR3 DNA: TGTGCCAGCAGCGTAGATATCCTAGCGGGAAACGAGCAGTTCTTC

J gene: TRBJ2-3
clone size: few
V gene: TRBV27
D gene: TRBD2
CDR3 protein: CASSFADSRRGGYTQYF
CDR3 DNA: TGTGCCAGCAGTTTTGCGGACTCGAGGCGGGGGGGTTATACGCAGTATTTT

J gene: TRBJ1-5
clone size: NA
V gene: TRBV2
D gene: NA
CDR3 protein: CASGSGLGQPQHF
CDR3 DNA: TGTGCCAGCGGGTCAGGGTTGGGTCAGCCCCAGCATTTT

J gene: TRBJ1-1
clone size: few
V gene: TRBV5-4
D gene: NA
CDR3 protein: CASSPGPTNTEAFF
CDR3 DNA: TGTGCCAGCAGCCCGGGTCCAACCAACACTGAAGCTTTCTTT

J gene: TRBJ2-5
clone size: NA
V gene: TRBV18
D gene: NA
CDR3 protein: CASSSGAGEETQYF
CDR3 DNA: TGTGCCAGCTCCTCTGGGGCAGGGGAAGAGACCCAGTACTTC

J gene: TRBJ1-3
clone size: NA
V gene: TRBV28
D gene: NA
CDR3 protein: CASSSGLVSGNTIYF
CDR3 DNA: TGTGCCAGCAGCTCCGGTTTGGTCTCTGGAAACACCATATATTTT

J gene: TRBJ2-1
clone size: few
V gene: TRBV5-1
D gene: NA
CDR3 protein: CASSLAGLSGYNEQFF
CDR3 DNA: TGCGCCAGCAGCTTGGCCGGTTTAAGCGGATACAATGAGCAGTTCTTC

J gene: TRBJ2-5
clone size: few
V gene: TRBV27
D gene: NA
CDR3 protein: CASSPRDGFQETQYF
CDR3 DNA: TGTGCCAGCAGTCCGCGGGACGGATTCCAAGAGACCCAGTACTTC

J gene: TRBJ2-3
clone size: few
V gene: TRBV10-3
D gene: NA
CDR3 protein: CAISESSGTDTQYF
CDR3 DNA: TGTGCCATCAGTGAGTCTAGCGGCACAGATACGCAGTATTTT

J gene: TRBJ1-1
clone size: NA
V gene: TRBV18
D gene: NA
CDR3 protein: CASSRTGNTEAFF
CDR3 DNA: TGTGCCAGCTCAAGAACAGGGAACACTGAAGCTTTCTTT

J gene: TRBJ2-7
clone size: many
V gene: TRBV7-2
D gene: TRBD2
CDR3 protein: CASSKGTSGLPYEQYF
CDR3 DNA: TGTGCCAGCAGCAAAGGGACTAGCGGGTTACCCTACGAGCAGTACTTC

J gene: TRBJ2-7
clone size: few
V gene: TRBV27
D gene: NA
CDR3 protein: CASSVRRGDSYEQYF
CDR3 DNA: TGTGCCAGCAGTGTCCGGAGGGGCGATTCCTACGAGCAGTACTTC

J gene: TRBJ1-4
clone size: NA
V gene: TRBV5-1
D gene: TRBD1
CDR3 protein: CASSEIQGGGEKLFF
CDR3 DNA: TGCGCCAGCAGCGAAATTCAGGGGGGAGGTGAAAAACTGTTTTTT

J gene: TRBJ1-5
clone size: few
V gene: TRBV5-6
D gene: TRBD1
CDR3 protein: CASSLTGGGNQPQHF
CDR3 DNA: TGTGCCAGCAGCTTAACAGGGGGGGGCAATCAGCCCCAGCATTTT

J gene: TRBJ2-5
clone size: many
V gene: TRBV28
D gene: NA
CDR3 protein: CASSLPSLETQYF
CDR3 DNA: TGTGCCAGCAGTTTACCTAGCCTCGAGACCCAGTACTTC

J gene: TRBJ1-1
clone size: NA
V gene: TRBV10-3
D gene: NA
CDR3 protein: CAITARLNTEAFF
CDR3 DNA: TGTGCCATCACGGCGCGGTTGAACACTGAAGCTTTCTTT

J gene: TRBJ2-3
clone size: many
V gene: TRBV7-8
D gene: NA
CDR3 protein: CASLRDFSTDTQYF
CDR3 DNA: TGTGCCAGTCTACGGGACTTCTCCACAGATACGCAGTATTTT

J gene: TRBJ2-2
clone size: few
V gene: TRBV2
D gene: TRBD1
CDR3 protein: CASGTGGTGELFF
CDR3 DNA: TGTGCCAGCGGGACAGGGGGTACCGGGGAGCTGTTTTTT

J gene: TRBJ1-1
clone size: few
V gene: TRBV11-3
D gene: NA
CDR3 protein: CASSSRSDTEAFF
CDR3 DNA: TGTGCCAGCAGCTCAAGATCGGACACTGAAGCTTTCTTT

J gene: TRBJ2-5
clone size: few
V gene: TRBV29-1
D gene: NA
CDR3 protein: CSVPTGTTQETQYF
CDR3 DNA: TGCAGCGTTCCCACAGGGACAACGCAAGAGACCCAGTACTTC